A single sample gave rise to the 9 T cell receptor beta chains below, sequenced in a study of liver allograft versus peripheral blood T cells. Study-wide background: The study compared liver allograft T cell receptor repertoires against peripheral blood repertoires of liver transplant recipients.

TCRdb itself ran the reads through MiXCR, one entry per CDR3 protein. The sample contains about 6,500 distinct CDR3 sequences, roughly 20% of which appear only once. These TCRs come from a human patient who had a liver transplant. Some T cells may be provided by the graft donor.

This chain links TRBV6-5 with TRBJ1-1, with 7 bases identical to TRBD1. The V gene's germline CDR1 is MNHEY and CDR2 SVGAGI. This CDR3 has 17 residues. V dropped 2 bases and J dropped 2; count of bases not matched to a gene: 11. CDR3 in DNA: TGTGCCAGCAGTTACAATCCCGGCCGACAGGGCAACACTGAAGCTTTCTTT. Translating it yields CASSYNPGRQGNTEAFF.

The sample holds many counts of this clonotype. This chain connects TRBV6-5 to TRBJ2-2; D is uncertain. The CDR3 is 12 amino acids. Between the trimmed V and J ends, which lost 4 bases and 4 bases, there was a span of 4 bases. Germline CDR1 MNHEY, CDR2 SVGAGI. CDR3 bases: TGTGCCAGCAGTTCGAGCACCGGGGAGCTGTTTTTT. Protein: CASSSSTGELFF.

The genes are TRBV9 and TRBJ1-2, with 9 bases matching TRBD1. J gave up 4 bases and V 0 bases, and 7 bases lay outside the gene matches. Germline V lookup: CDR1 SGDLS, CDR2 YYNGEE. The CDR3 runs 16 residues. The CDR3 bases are TGTGCCAGCAGCGTAGAGGGGGACAGGGCCGGCTATGGCTACACCTTC. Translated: CASSVEGDRAGYGYTF.

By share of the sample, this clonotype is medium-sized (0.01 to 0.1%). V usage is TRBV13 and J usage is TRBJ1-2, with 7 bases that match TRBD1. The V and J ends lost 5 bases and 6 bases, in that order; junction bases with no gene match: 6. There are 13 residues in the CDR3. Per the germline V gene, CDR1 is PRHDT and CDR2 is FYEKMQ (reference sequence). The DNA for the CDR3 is TGTGCCAGCAGCCTCGACAGGGCCCATGGCTACACCTTC. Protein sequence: CASSLDRAHGYTF. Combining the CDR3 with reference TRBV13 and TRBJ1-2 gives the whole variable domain AAGVIQSPRHLIKEKRETATLKCYPIPRHDTVYWYQQGPGQDPQFLISFYEKMQSDKGSIPDRFSAQQFSDYHSELNMSSLELGDSALYFCASSLDRAHGYTFGSGTRLTVV.

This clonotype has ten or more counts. The DNA of the CDR3 is TGTGCCAGCAGTTGGGGGGCCGGGGAGCTGTTTTTT. Its protein is CASSWGAGELFF. The chain uses TRBV7-9 and TRBJ2-2, with a weak D call TRBD2 (6 bases). Germline lookup yields CDR1 SEHNR and CDR2 FQNEAQ (reference sequence). CDR3 length: 12 amino acids. V was pared by 6 bases and J by 6 bases, with 8 bases between.

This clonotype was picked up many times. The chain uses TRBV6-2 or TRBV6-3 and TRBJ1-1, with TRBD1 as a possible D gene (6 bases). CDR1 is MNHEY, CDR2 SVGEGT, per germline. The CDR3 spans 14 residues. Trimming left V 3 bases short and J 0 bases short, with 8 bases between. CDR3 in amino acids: CASSYTGLNTEAFF. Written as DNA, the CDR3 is TGTGCCAGCAGTTATACAGGGCTGAACACTGAAGCTTTCTTT.

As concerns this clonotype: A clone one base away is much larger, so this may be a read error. CDR3 amino acids: CASRTGVEGCTF. The CDR3 region has the DNA TGTGCCAGCAGGACAGGGGTTGAGGGCTGCACCTTC. This chain connects TRBV27 to TRBJ1-2; 8 bases match TRBD1. The CDR3 consists of 12 residues. CDR1 and CDR2 (germline): MNHEY, SMNVEV (reference sequence).

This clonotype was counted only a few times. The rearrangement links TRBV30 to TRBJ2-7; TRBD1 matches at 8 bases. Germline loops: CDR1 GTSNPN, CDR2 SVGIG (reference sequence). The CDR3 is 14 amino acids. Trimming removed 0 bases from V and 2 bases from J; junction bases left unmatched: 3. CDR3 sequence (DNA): TGTGCCTGGAGTGTTCCGACAGGGGCCTACGAGCAGTACTTC. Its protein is CAWSVPTGAYEQYF.

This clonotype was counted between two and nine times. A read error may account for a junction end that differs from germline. For the CDR3, the DNA is TGTGCCAGCAGCATAGGGGGGGAGCAGTACTTC. This sequence encodes CASSIGGEQYF. The rearrangement uses TRBV13 and TRBJ2-7; tentatively, D is TRBD1 or TRBD2 (6 bases each). The CDR3 contains 11 residues. Per germline, CDR1 PRHDT and CDR2 FYEKMQ (reference sequence).